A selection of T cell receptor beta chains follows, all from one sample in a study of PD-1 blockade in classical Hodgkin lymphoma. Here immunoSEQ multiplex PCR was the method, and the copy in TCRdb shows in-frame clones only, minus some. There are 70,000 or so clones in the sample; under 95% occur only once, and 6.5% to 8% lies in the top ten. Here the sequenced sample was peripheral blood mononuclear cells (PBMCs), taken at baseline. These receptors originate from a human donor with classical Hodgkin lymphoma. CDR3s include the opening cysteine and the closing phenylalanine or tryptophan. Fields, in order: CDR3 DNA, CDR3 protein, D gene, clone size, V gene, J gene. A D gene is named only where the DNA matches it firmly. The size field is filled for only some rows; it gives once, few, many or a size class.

TGTGCCAGTAGTATTCGGACAGGGGATAACTATGGCTACACCTTC	CASSIRTGDNYGYTF	TRBD1	-	TRBV19	TRBJ1-2
TGTGCCAGCAGCTTATGGACGGAGGGAGAGACCCAGTACTTC	CASSLWTEGETQYF	-	-	TRBV7-7	TRBJ2-5
TGTGCCAGCAGCTTGGTCGCGGGTAGTGGCACAGATACGCAGTATTTT	CASSLVAGSGTDTQYF	-	-	TRBV7-6	TRBJ2-3
TGTGCCAGCATCCCCTGGGGGCGCGAGCAGTACTTC	CASIPWGREQYF	-	few	TRBV27	TRBJ2-7
TGTGCCAGCAATCCGACAGGAGGAAACACCATATATTTT	CASNPTGGNTIYF	-	-	TRBV6-5	TRBJ1-3
TGTGCTAGTGGTCAGGACGGGTACGAGCAGTACTTC	CASGQDGYEQYF	-	-	TRBV12-5	TRBJ2-7
TGTGCCAGCACCTCCGCGGTTGCTGTCGGCTACACCTTC	CASTSAVAVGYTF	-	-	TRBV12-1	TRBJ1-2
TGTGCCACTGACTCGGTTACGACAGCCGGGCTTGTGTATGGCTACACCTTC	CATDSVTTAGLVYGYTF	-	-	TRBV19	TRBJ1-2
TGTGCCAGCAGCATGGGACAGGCGTACAATGAGCAGTTCTTC	CASSMGQAYNEQFF	TRBD1	-	TRBV11-3	TRBJ2-1
TGTGCCAGCAGCTCCCCCAAGGGGATGGGCAATGAGCAGTTCTTC	CASSSPKGMGNEQFF	-	-	TRBV11-1	TRBJ2-1
TGTGCCAGCAGCCAAGATTCTCGAGGCGTTTATATGGCCGGGAACACTGAAGCTTTCTTT	CASSQDSRGVYMAGNTEAFF	-	-	TRBV4-2	TRBJ1-1
TGTGCCAGCACGAAACCAGGAACCTACGAGCAGTACTTC	CASTKPGTYEQYF	-	-	TRBV25-1	TRBJ2-7
TGTGCCAGCAGCTTGGGAGGGAGGGACTCCTACGAGCAGTACTTC	CASSLGGRDSYEQYF	TRBD2	-	TRBV5-4	TRBJ2-7
TGTGCCAGCAGTGACCAAGGACAGGGGATCGGGGAGCTGTTTTTT	CASSDQGQGIGELFF	TRBD1	-	TRBV6-4	TRBJ2-2
TGTGCCAGCAGTACCAGGTCTTTCTCTGGAAACACCATATATTTT	CASSTRSFSGNTIYF	-	-	TRBV6-5	TRBJ1-3
TGTGCCAGCAGCGGGACTAGCGGGAGGCCTGCCGTCGGGGCCAACGTCCTGACTTTC	CASSGTSGRPAVGANVLTF	TRBD2	-	TRBV9	TRBJ2-6
TGTGCCAGTAGTGAGGGACGTAGTAACTATGGCTACACCTTC	CASSEGRSNYGYTF	-	-	TRBV19	TRBJ1-2
TGTGCCAGCAGGTTGTGGGGGTCAGCCTACAATGAGCAGTTCTTC	CASRLWGSAYNEQFF	-	-	TRBV5-6	TRBJ2-1
TGTGCCAGCAGCCAGACAGGGGGCGAGAATCAGCCCCAGCATTTT	CASSQTGGENQPQHF	TRBD1	-	TRBV9	TRBJ1-5
TGTGCCAGCAGTTACATGTCGATCTCCAATGAGCAGTTCTTC	CASSYMSISNEQFF	-	-	TRBV6-5	TRBJ2-1
TGTGCCAGCAGCTCAAGCGGGAGTTCGGGTGAGCAGTTCTTC	CASSSSGSSGEQFF	TRBD2	-	TRBV11-2	TRBJ2-1
TGCGCCAGCAGCCAAGATGGCGCATCCTCTGGAAACACCATATATTTT	CASSQDGASSGNTIYF	-	-	TRBV4-3	TRBJ1-3
TGTGCCAGCAGTTACTCAACTTTAAACACTGAAGCTTTCTTT	CASSYSTLNTEAFF	-	-	TRBV6-5	TRBJ1-1
TGTGCCTGGAGTGTAGGGCAGGGCGGACAGCCCCAGCATTTT	CAWSVGQGGQPQHF	-	-	TRBV30	TRBJ1-5
TGTGCCAGCAGTAACCGACTAGCGGGAGCAAACGAGCAGTACTTC	CASSNRLAGANEQYF	TRBD2	-	TRBV6-5	TRBJ2-7
TGTGCCAGCAGCTTGGGGGGACAGGGGTCTTACGAGCAGTACTTC	CASSLGGQGSYEQYF	TRBD1	-	TRBV5-6	TRBJ2-7
TGTGCCAGCAGCTTTAGTAGTAATGAAAAACTGTTTTTT	CASSFSSNEKLFF	-	-	TRBV5-8	TRBJ1-4
TGTGCCAGCAGCTTGGCCAGTAGCAATCAGCCCCAGCATTTT	CASSLASSNQPQHF	-	-	TRBV5-5	TRBJ1-5
TGTGCCAGCAGGAAGACGGAGTCCTACGAGCAGTACTTC	CASRKTESYEQYF	-	-	TRBV6-5	TRBJ2-7
TGTGCCAGCAGTCCGGGACTCTCCTTCTACAATGAGCAGTTCTTC	CASSPGLSFYNEQFF	-	-	TRBV7-6	TRBJ2-1
TGCGCCAGCAATTTGGGGCAGCCTAATGAAAAACTGTTTTTT	CASNLGQPNEKLFF	-	-	TRBV5-1	TRBJ1-4
TGCGCCAGCAGCTTGACTGCGGGAAGTTACGAGCAGTACTTC	CASSLTAGSYEQYF	-	-	TRBV5-1	TRBJ2-7
TGTGCCATCAGTGAGTCGGGACTAGCGGGGGAGAATCGCGAGCAGTACTTC	CAISESGLAGENREQYF	TRBD2	-	TRBV10-3	TRBJ2-7
TGTGCCAGCAGCCCTCCCGGGACTAGCGGGAAATCCTACAATGAGCAGTTCTTC	CASSPPGTSGKSYNEQFF	TRBD2	-	TRBV4-2	TRBJ2-1
TGCGCCAGCAGCTTGGCCGGACTAGCGGGAATGAATCTCCCAGATACGCAGTATTTT	CASSLAGLAGMNLPDTQYF	TRBD2	-	TRBV5-1	TRBJ2-3
TGTGCCTGGAAGGGGGGAGGGAGCCAAGAGACCCAGTACTTC	CAWKGGGSQETQYF	-	-	TRBV30	TRBJ2-5
TGTGCCAGCAGCTTTTGGGGACAGGGGGCCTACAATGAGCAGTTCTTC	CASSFWGQGAYNEQFF	TRBD1	-	TRBV5-6	TRBJ2-1
TGTGCCAGCTCACCGACAGAGTCCTACGAGCAGTACTTC	CASSPTESYEQYF	-	-	TRBV18	TRBJ2-7
TGCGCCAGCAGCCAAGTAGAGGTCGTAGGGTTTAATGAGCAGTTCTTC	CASSQVEVVGFNEQFF	-	-	TRBV4-1	TRBJ2-1
TGTGCCAGCAGCGGCGGGGAGACCCAGTACTTC	CASSGGETQYF	-	once	TRBV7-7	TRBJ2-5
TGTGCCAGCAGTCCGGGACAGGGGGCCTACGAGCAGTACTTC	CASSPGQGAYEQYF	TRBD1	-	TRBV13	TRBJ2-7
TGTGCCAGCAGGCCCATCTCGGGACTGTTGAGCGAGCAGTACTTC	CASRPISGLLSEQYF	-	few	TRBV27	TRBJ2-7
TGTGCCAGCAGCTTAGCCTCAGGGAGCGAGCAGTACTTC	CASSLASGSEQYF	-	-	TRBV7-9	TRBJ2-7
TGCGCCAGCAGTCCGACAGGGACGCATGAAAAACTGTTTTTT	CASSPTGTHEKLFF	TRBD1	-	TRBV5-1	TRBJ1-4
TGTGCCAGCAGCGCGGGACAGGGTGCCCAGCCCCAGCATTTT	CASSAGQGAQPQHF	TRBD1	few	TRBV9	TRBJ1-5
TGTGCCAGCAGCTTAGCATTAAGTAGCTCCTATAATTCACCCCTCCACTTT	CASSLALSSSYNSPLHF	-	-	TRBV7-9	TRBJ1-6
TGTGCCAGCAGTTACGCGACAGGGACCAAAAACATTCAGTACTTC	CASSYATGTKNIQYF	TRBD1	-	TRBV6-6	TRBJ2-4
TGTGCCAGCAGCCAAGATGTTGGGAGATACATGGGGGGGAGCAATCAGCCCCAGCATTTT	CASSQDVGRYMGGSNQPQHF	-	once	TRBV4-2	TRBJ1-5
TGTGCCAGCAGTTTATCGGGGGAATACGAGCAGTACTTC	CASSLSGEYEQYF	-	once	TRBV27	TRBJ2-7
TGTGCCAGCAGTGAAAAATTTGGAGGAATGGCCTACGATACGCAGTATTTT	CASSEKFGGMAYDTQYF	-	-	TRBV6-1	TRBJ2-3